This T cell receptor (beta chain) stems from a study of human T cells and chemical hapten exposure. CDR3 length equals 15 residues. Trimming removed 3 bases from V and 8 bases from J; junction bases left unmatched: 5. From germline, CDR1 is LNHNV and CDR2 YYDKDF (reference sequence). This clonotype was counted ten times or more. Each CDR3 protein is one row after TCRdb ran MiXCR on the RACE reads. The sample lists tens of thousands of distinct CDR3 sequences, approximately 8% occurring once. Time point of the sample: healthy volunteer bleed at 6 weeks. The template was total RNA from unfractionated whole blood.

This receptor was obtained from a male donor in good health. Some clones in this sample may be carry-over from other donors' samples. This chain links TRBV15 with TRBJ2-1; 12 bases align to TRBD2. Sequenced input: whole blood. The CDR3 DNA sequence: TGTGCCACCAGCAGGGCTAGCGGGGGGGCTGATGAGCAGTTCTTC. This sequence encodes CATSRASGGADEQFF.